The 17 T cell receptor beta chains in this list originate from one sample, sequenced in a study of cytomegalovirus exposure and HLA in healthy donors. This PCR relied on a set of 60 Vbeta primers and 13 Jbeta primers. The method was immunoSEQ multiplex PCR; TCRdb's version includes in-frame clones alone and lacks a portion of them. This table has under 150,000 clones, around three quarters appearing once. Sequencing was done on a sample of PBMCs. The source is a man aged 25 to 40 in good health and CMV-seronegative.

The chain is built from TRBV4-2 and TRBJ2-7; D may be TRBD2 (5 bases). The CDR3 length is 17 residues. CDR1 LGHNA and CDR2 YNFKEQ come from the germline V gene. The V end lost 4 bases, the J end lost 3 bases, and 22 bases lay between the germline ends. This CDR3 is CASSRTTGGREIYEQYF. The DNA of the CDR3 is TGTGCCAGCAGCCGAACCACCGGCGGGCGTGAAATCTACGAGCAGTACTTC.

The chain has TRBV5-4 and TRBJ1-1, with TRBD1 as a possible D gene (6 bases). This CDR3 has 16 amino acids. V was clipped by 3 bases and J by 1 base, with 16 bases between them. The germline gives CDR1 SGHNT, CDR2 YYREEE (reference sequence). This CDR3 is CASSWGGGGSNTEAFF. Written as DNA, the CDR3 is TGTGCCAGCAGCTGGGGCGGGGGGGGCTCGAACACTGAAGCTTTCTTT.

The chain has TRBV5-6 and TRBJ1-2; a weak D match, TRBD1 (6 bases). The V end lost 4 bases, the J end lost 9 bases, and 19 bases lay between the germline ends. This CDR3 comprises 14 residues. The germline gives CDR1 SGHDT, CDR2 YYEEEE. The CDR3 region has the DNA TGTGCCAGCAGCCCTACCGACAGGTGGGATCGCTACACCTTC. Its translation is CASSPTDRWDRYTF.

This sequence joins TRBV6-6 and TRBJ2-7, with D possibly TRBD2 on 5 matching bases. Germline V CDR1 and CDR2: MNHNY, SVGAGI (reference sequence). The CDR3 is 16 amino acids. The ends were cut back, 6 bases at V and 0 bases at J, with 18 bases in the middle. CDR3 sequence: CASSGGVGRSSYEQYF. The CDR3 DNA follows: TGTGCCAGCAGCGGAGGTGTGGGTCGGAGCTCCTACGAGCAGTACTTC.

CDR3 bases: TGTGCCAGCAGTTTATCTACAGGAGTGAACACTGAAGCTTTCTTT. Translating it yields CASSLSTGVNTEAFF. The V call is TRBV27, the J call TRBJ1-1; TRBD1 might be the D (5 bases). The V gene lost 0 bases and the J gene lost 0 bases, with 8 bases spanning the gap. Germline CDR1 MNHEY, CDR2 SMNVEV (reference sequence). The CDR3 spans 15 residues.

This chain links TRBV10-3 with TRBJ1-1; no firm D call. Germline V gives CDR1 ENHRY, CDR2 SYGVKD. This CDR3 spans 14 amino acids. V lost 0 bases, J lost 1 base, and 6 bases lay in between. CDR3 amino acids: CAISESRANTEAFF. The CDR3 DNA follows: TGTGCCATCAGTGAGTCGAGGGCGAACACTGAAGCTTTCTTT.

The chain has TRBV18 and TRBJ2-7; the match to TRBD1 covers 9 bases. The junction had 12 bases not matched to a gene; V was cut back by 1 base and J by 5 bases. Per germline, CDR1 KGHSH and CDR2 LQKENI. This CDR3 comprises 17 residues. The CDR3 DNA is TGTGCCAGCTCACCACTAACAGGGGGCGAAGGTGGGCACGAGCAGTACTTC. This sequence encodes CASSPLTGGEGGHEQYF.

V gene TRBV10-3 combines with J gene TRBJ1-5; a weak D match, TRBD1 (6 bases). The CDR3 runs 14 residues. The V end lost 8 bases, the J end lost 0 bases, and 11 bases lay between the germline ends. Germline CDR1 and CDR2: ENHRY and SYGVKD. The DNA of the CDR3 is TGTGCCATCTCCGGGACATATAGCAATCAGCCCCAGCATTTT. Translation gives CAISGTYSNQPQHF.

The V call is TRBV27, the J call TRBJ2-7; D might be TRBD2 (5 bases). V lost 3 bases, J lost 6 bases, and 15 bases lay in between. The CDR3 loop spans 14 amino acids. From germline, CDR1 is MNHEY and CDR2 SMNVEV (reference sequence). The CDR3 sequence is CASSFDGIPGEQYF. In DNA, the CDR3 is TGTGCCAGCAGTTTCGACGGGATACCTGGCGAGCAGTACTTC.

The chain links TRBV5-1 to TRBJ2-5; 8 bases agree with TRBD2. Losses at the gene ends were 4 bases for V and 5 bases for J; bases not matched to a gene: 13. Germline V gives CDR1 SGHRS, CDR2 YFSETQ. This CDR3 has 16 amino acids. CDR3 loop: CASSPGPGGSWETQYF. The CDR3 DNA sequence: TGCGCCAGCAGCCCCGGCCCGGGGGGGTCGTGGGAGACCCAGTACTTC.

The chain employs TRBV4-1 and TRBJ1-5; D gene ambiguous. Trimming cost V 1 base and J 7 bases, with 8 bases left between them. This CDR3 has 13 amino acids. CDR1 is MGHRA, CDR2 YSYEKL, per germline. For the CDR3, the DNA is TGCGCCAGCAGCCAAGGTCTCGGGCAGCCCCAGCATTTT. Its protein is CASSQGLGQPQHF.

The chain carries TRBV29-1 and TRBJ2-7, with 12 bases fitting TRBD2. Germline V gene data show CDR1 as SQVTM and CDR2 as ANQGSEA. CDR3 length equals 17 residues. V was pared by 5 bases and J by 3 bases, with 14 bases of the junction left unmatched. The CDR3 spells CSVRGRLAGEVDYEQYF. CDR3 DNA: TGCAGCGTTCGTGGCCGACTAGCGGGAGAGGTGGACTACGAGCAGTACTTC.

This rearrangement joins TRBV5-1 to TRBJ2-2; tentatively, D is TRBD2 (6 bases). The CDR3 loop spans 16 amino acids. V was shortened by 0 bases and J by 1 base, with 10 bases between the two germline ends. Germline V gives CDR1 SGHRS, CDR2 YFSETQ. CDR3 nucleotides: TGCGCCAGCAGCTTGGGGGCAGCGGGGAACACCGGGGAGCTGTTTTTT. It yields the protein CASSLGAAGNTGELFF.

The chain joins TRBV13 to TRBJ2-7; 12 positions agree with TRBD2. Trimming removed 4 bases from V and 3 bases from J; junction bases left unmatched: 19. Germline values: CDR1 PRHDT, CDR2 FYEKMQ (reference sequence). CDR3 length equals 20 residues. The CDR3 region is CASSSHKGQWETSGGYEQYF. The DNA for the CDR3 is TGTGCCAGCAGCTCGCACAAGGGACAGTGGGAGACTAGCGGGGGCTACGAGCAGTACTTC.

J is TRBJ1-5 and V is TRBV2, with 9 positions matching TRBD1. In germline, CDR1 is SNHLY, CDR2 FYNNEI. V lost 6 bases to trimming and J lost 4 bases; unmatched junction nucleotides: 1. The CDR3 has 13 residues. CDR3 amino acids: CASSGTGNQPQHF. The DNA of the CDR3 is TGTGCCAGCAGCGGGACAGGGAATCAGCCCCAGCATTTT.

CDR3 loop: CAISPGLAEQETQYF. CDR3 nucleotide sequence: TGTGCCATCAGCCCGGGACTAGCGGAGCAAGAGACCCAGTACTTC. The chain links TRBV10-3 to TRBJ2-5; TRBD2 matches at 11 bases. The germline CDR1 and CDR2 sequences are ENHRY and SYGVKD. V was clipped by 6 bases and J by 2 bases; unmatched bases: 5. CDR3 length equals 15 residues.

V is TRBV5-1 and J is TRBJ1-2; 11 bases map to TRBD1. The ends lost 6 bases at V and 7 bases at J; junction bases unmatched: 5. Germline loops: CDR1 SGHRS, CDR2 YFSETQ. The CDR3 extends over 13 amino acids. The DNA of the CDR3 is TGCGCCAGCACCGGACAGGGGGCATTTGGCTACACCTTC. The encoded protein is CASTGQGAFGYTF.